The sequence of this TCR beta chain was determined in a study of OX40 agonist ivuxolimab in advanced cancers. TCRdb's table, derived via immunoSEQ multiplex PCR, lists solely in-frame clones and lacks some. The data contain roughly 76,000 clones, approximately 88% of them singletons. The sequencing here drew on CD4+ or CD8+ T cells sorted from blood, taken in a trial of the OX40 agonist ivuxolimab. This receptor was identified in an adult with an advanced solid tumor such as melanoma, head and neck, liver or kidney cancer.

The chain's CDR3 is CSALVLGEQYF. CDR3 DNA: TGCAGTGCTTTAGTCTTGGGGGAGCAGTACTTC. This chain connects TRBV20-1 to TRBJ2-5; D is perhaps TRBD1 or TRBD2 (5 bases each). V was pared by 5 bases and J by 11 bases, with 15 bases between. This CDR3 has 11 amino acids. CDR1 and CDR2 from the germline V gene are DFQATT and SNEGSKA (reference sequence).